This note documents a single T cell receptor beta chain sequence. The data belong to a study of blood T cell repertoires in COVID-19. As for the study in general: There were acute and convalescent COVID-19 samples, and they came from the United States, Italy and Spain.

Sequenced by immunoSEQ multiplex PCR; TCRdb stores in-frame clones only, minus some. The sample contains some 200,000 clones, around nine tenths of which appear only once. Germline assignment: CDR1 SEHNR and CDR2 FQNEAQ (reference sequence). V dropped 1 base and J dropped 2; count of bases not matched to a gene: 5. The CDR3 totals 16 residues. Sequencing input: PBMCs or T cells enriched from blood (not recorded which). The sequence came from a young man in a cohort exposed to, infected with or recovered from COVID-19 (not recorded which). V usage is TRBV7-9 and J usage is TRBJ2-3; 8 bases map to TRBD2. The CDR3 loop is CASSLGMTSDTDTQYF. The DNA of the CDR3 is TGTGCCAGCAGCTTAGGGATGACTAGCGACACAGATACGCAGTATTTT.